The present TCR beta chain was sequenced within a study of blood T cells in healthy people across ages. The CDR3 sequence is 15 residues long. V was trimmed by 2 bases and J by 4 bases, leaving 15 bases between them. Looked up from germline, CDR1 is MDHEN and CDR2 is SYDVKM. Using a J-beta primer mix together with a sample-barcoded 5' primer, a second PCR was run for roughly 6 to 11 cycles. MiXCR, run by TCRdb on the 5' RACE reads, gives a single entry per CDR3 protein. In the table there are about 1.4 million distinct CDR3 sequences, 45% to 70% of which are singletons. The chain is built from TRBV28 and TRBJ2-7, with no clear D. The TCR originated in a man between 18 and 29 years old in good health. The sequenced sample was blood. CDR3 in amino acids: CASSLKARTLYEQYF. The CDR3 DNA is TGTGCCAGCAGTTTAAAGGCCAGAACTTTATACGAGCAGTACTTC.